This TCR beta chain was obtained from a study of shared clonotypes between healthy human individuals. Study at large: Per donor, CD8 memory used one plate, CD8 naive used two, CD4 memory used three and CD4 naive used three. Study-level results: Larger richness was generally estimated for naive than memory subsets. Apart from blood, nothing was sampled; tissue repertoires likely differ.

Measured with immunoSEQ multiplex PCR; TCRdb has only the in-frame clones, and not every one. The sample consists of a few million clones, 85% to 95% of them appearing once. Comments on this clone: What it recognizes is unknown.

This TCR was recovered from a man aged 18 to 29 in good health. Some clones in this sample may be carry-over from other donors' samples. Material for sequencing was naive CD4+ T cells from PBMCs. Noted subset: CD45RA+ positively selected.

The CDR3, as DNA: TGTGCCAGCAGCCAAGCGGGCAGGGCCAACACAGATACGCAGTATTTT. Translation: CASSQAGRANTDTQYF. The V call is TRBV4-2, the J call TRBJ2-3; D perhaps matches TRBD1 (5 bases). CDR1 and CDR2 from the germline V gene are LGHNA and YNFKEQ. The CDR3 loop spans 16 amino acids. V was trimmed by 1 base and J by 2 bases, leaving 13 bases between them.